This T cell receptor (beta chain) was documented in a study of blood T cells in healthy people across ages. A J-beta primer mix and a sample-barcoded 5' primer were used in a second PCR of about 7 to 12 cycles. TCRdb re-analysed the 5' RACE reads in MiXCR, keeping a single row per CDR3 protein. The table records 1.8 million or so distinct CDR3 sequences, around 42% of them present only once. This sequence was found in a human donor in good health. Sequencing was performed on blood.

The CDR3 DNA reads as TGTGCCATCAGTGACTCCTCGACAGGGGGTAACTATGGCTACACCTTC. This codes for CAISDSSTGGNYGYTF. The rearrangement joins TRBV10-3 to TRBJ1-2, with 9 bases matching TRBD1. CDR1 is ENHRY, CDR2 SYGVKD, per germline. There are 16 residues in the CDR3. Trimming at V came to 3 bases and at J to 1 base, leaving 6 bases not matched to a gene.